The 18 T cell receptor beta chains below all came from one sample that was sequenced in a study of identifying expanded T cells in peripheral blood. Only in-frame clones appear in the TCRdb table, and some are missing; sequencing was by immunoSEQ multiplex PCR. The table shows 55,000 to 80,000 clones, with about four fifths occurring only once. The sequencing input was blood. The receptors shown here come from a person aged 18 to 70 in good health.

Only a few counts were recorded for this clone. The chain recombines TRBV5-1 with TRBJ1-2; possibly TRBD1 for D (5 bases). The CDR3 length is 16 residues. Deletions cut 2 bases from V and 4 bases from J, with 18 bases between. From germline, CDR1 is SGHRS and CDR2 YFSETQ. The CDR3 DNA follows: TGCGCCAGCAGCTTTAGCTCCGGGGGGTCTGGCTATGGCTACACCTTC. Its translation: CASSFSSGGSGYGYTF.

CDR3 nucleotides: TGTGCCACCAGCAGCCAGGGGTCCCCTAACTATGGCTACACCTTC. It codes for CATSSQGSPNYGYTF. This sequence joins TRBV15 and TRBJ1-2, with a tentative D call TRBD1 (6 bases). In germline, CDR1 is LNHNV, CDR2 YYDKDF (reference sequence). Trimming removed 3 bases at V and 0 bases at J, with 11 bases between. The CDR3 extends over 15 amino acids.

This rearrangement joins TRBV25-1 to TRBJ2-1, with 8 bases identical to TRBD2. The CDR3 loop spans 16 amino acids. The germline V gene encodes CDR1 MGHDK and CDR2 SYGVNS. V lost 3 bases, J lost 7 bases, and 11 bases stayed unmatched. The CDR3 spells CASSDARGGALNEQFF. For the CDR3, the DNA is TGTGCCAGCAGTGACGCCCGGGGGGGGGCTTTGAATGAGCAGTTCTTC.

V and J are TRBV5-6 and TRBJ2-7; 10 bases line up with TRBD2. Trimming cost V 0 bases and J 6 bases; bases outside gene matches: 12. The CDR3 is made up of 17 amino acids. CDR1 is SGHDT, CDR2 YYEEEE, per germline. The CDR3 DNA sequence: TGTGCCAGCAGCTTGGATGCCCTAGCGGGAGAGAACGGCGAGCAGTACTTC. Protein product: CASSLDALAGENGEQYF.

The chain joins TRBV6-6 to TRBJ2-7; 10 nucleotides line up with TRBD1. Germline CDR1 is MNHNY and CDR2 is SVGAGI (reference sequence). The CDR3 consists of 14 residues. With V trimmed by 7 bases and J by 2 bases, 5 bases remained unmatched. CDR3: CASTHGTGAYEQYF. The CDR3 DNA reads TGTGCCAGCACACACGGGACAGGGGCCTACGAGCAGTACTTC.

The chain has TRBV6-1 and TRBJ1-5, with 10 bases identical to TRBD1. Germline trimming cut 6 bases from V and 5 bases from J; bases unmatched to any gene: 7. The CDR3 extends over 15 amino acids. Germline CDR1 MNHNS, CDR2 SASEGT. CDR3 DNA: TGTGCCAGCAGAGGGAGGGGGACAGGGGATCAGCCCCAGCATTTT. Protein product: CASRGRGTGDQPQHF.

This chain uses TRBV6-4 with TRBJ1-1; no clear D. The CDR3 extends over 15 amino acids. Trimming took off 2 bases at V and 1 base at J, with 11 bases between the two ends. Per germline, CDR1 MRHNA and CDR2 SNTAGT. CDR3 sequence reads: CASSDHHAPNTEAFF. DNA of the CDR3: TGTGCCAGCAGTGACCACCACGCCCCGAACACTGAAGCTTTCTTT.

The J gene is TRBJ2-3, the V gene TRBV5-6, with TRBD2 as a possible D gene (6 bases). Germline V lookup: CDR1 SGHDT, CDR2 YYEEEE. This CDR3 spans 17 amino acids. V was cut by 4 bases and J by 4 bases, with 22 bases left in between. The CDR3 DNA follows: TGTGCCAGCAGCGGAACCCTAGCGACTTTAAGGGCAGATACGCAGTATTTT. Translation gives CASSGTLATLRADTQYF. The full variable domain, completed using reference TRBV5-6 and TRBJ2-3, is DAGVTQSPTHLIKTRGQQVTLRCSPKSGHDTVSWYQQALGQGPQFIFQYYEEEERQRGNFPDRFSGHQFPNYSSELNVNALLLGDSALYLCASSGTLATLRADTQYFGPGTRLTVL.

The V gene is TRBV30, the J gene TRBJ2-7; possibly TRBD1 for D (7 bases). This CDR3 comprises 13 residues. With 2 bases removed from V and 6 bases from J, the gap between germline ends came to 14 bases. Germline CDR1 and CDR2: GTSNPN and SVGIG (reference sequence). Here the CDR3 reads CAWSRQGGSEQYV. The CDR3 nucleotides are TGTGCCTGGAGTAGGCAGGGGGGTTCCGAGCAGTACGTC.

J is TRBJ2-1 and V is TRBV11-2; 7 bases line up with TRBD1. Unmatched junction bases numbered 1, after V lost 1 base and J lost 4 bases. The CDR3 runs 14 residues. The V gene's germline CDR1 is SGHAT and CDR2 FQNNGV. This chain's CDR3 is CASSLGQGYNEQFF. CDR3 in DNA: TGTGCCAGCAGCTTAGGACAGGGATACAATGAGCAGTTCTTC.

The chain couples TRBV28 to TRBJ1-2; TRBD1 matches 7 bases. V was pared by 5 bases and J by 3 bases, with 9 bases of the junction left unmatched. Germline V CDR1 and CDR2: MDHEN, SYDVKM. The CDR3 is made up of 15 amino acids. The CDR3 is CASSITGDVYYGYTF. The CDR3 DNA reads as TGTGCCAGCAGTATCACAGGGGATGTTTACTATGGCTACACCTTC.

This clone was detected only once. The chain couples TRBV7-2 to TRBJ2-1, with 16 bases fitting TRBD2. The CDR3 covers 16 residues. CDR1 is SGHTA, CDR2 FQGNSA, per germline. Trimming cost V 6 bases and J 5 bases; bases outside gene matches: 4. The DNA of the CDR3 is TGTGCCAGCAGTTTGGGACTAGCGGGAGGGGACAATGAGCAGTTCTTC. Amino acids: CASSLGLAGGDNEQFF.

In the case of this clone: Relative to the germline gene, one junction end is altered; a read error may explain this. The CDR3 bases are TGTGCCAGCAGCCCAGAACTGGACAGGGGGGTGACGGACTTC. It specifies CASSPELDRGVTDF. V gene TRBV5-5 combines with J gene TRBJ2-7; 10 nucleotides align to TRBD1. The CDR3 is 14 residues long. The germline V gene encodes CDR1 SGHKS and CDR2 YYEKEE (reference sequence).

This rearrangement joins TRBV5-4 to TRBJ1-4, with a weak D call TRBD1 (5 bases). Trimming took off 5 bases at V and 2 bases at J, with 13 bases between the two ends. From germline, CDR1 is SGHNT and CDR2 YYREEE (reference sequence). The CDR3 totals 15 residues. CDR3 residues: CASSSTRGTNEKLFF. CDR3 nucleotides: TGTGCCAGCAGTTCGACCCGGGGGACTAATGAAAAACTGTTTTTT. The full variable domain, with the rest looked up from reference TRBV5-4 and TRBJ1-4, is ETGVTQSPTHLIKTRGQQVTLRCSSQSGHNTVSWYQQALGQGPQFIFQYYREEENGRGNFPPRFSGLQFPNYSSELNVNALELDDSALYLCASSSTRGTNEKLFFGSGTQLSVL.

The J gene is TRBJ2-5, the V gene TRBV6-5; 9 positions match TRBD2. The CDR3 has 15 residues. CDR1 and CDR2 (germline): MNHEY, SVGAGI. Unmatched junction bases numbered 6, after V lost 5 bases and J lost 2 bases. The CDR3 DNA follows: TGTGCCAGCAGTCCCGATAGCGGGGGACAAGAGACCCAGTACTTC. Protein: CASSPDSGGQETQYF.

This clone was recorded once. V gene TRBV18 combines with J gene TRBJ2-5; unclear D gene. CDR3 length: 13 amino acids. V lost 3 bases and J lost 3, with 8 bases in between. CDR1 KGHSH and CDR2 LQKENI come from the germline V gene. The CDR3, as DNA: TGTGCCAGCTCACCTGGGCGGAAAGAGACCCAGTACTTC. It encodes CASSPGRKETQYF.

The chain joins TRBV15 to TRBJ1-3, with D possibly matching TRBD1 (5 bases). The germline V gene has CDR1 LNHNV and CDR2 YYDKDF (reference sequence). This CDR3 spans 17 amino acids. Between the trimmed V and J ends, which lost 3 bases and 0 bases, there was a span of 15 bases. CDR3 residues: CATSRPRRGNSGNTIYF. The DNA of the CDR3 is TGTGCCACCAGCAGGCCCCGCCGGGGCAACTCTGGAAACACCATATATTTT. Based on the CDR3 plus reference TRBV15 and TRBJ1-3, the full variable domain is DAMVIQNPRYQVTQFGKPVTLSCSQTLNHNVMYWYQQKSSQAPKLLFHYYDKDFNNEADTPDNFQSRRPNTSFCFLDIRSPGLGDTAMYLCATSRPRRGNSGNTIYFGEGSWLTVV.

The rearrangement uses TRBV7-2 and TRBJ1-1, with 8 bases identical to TRBD1. J gave up 5 bases and V 3 bases, and 2 bases lay outside the gene matches. The germline V gene encodes CDR1 SGHTA and CDR2 FQGNSA. The CDR3 loop spans 13 amino acids. The CDR3 sequence: CASSFQGATEAFF. The DNA of the CDR3 is TGTGCCAGCAGCTTCCAGGGGGCGACTGAAGCTTTCTTT.